These 3 T cell receptor beta chains originate from one sample sequenced in a study of T cells in Graves' hyperthyroidism and ophthalmopathy. The TCR beta CDR3 regions underwent amplification using RNA transcripts as the source. HTBI primers were the set used in a first-round RT-PCR of the TCR CDR3. A single record per CDR3 protein comes from TCRdb applying MiXCR to the multiplex PCR reads. The sample gives about 690,000 distinct CDR3 sequences, roughly a sixth of which show up once; about 16% is in the top ten. What was sequenced was blood. These receptors originate from a man aged 45-65 years with Graves' hyperthyroidism.

Of note for this clonotype: One end of the junction fails to match germline, which may point to a read error. This rearrangement joins TRBV27 to TRBJ2-2; D may be TRBD2 (5 bases). The CDR3 length is 12 residues. Looked up from germline, CDR1 is MNHEY and CDR2 is SMNVEV (reference sequence). CDR3: CACSWRRWELFF. The CDR3 DNA follows: TGTGCCTGCAGTTGGAGGCGGTGGGAGCTGTTTTTT.

This clonotype was counted a single time. This may be a read error: a much more frequent sequence differs by one nucleotide. The CDR3 loop reads CASSPSGQRYEQFF. CDR3 bases: TGTGCCAGCAGCCCCTCGGGACAGAGGTACGAGCAGTTCTTC. This rearrangement joins TRBV12-3 or TRBV12-4 to TRBJ2-1, with 7 bases aligning to TRBD1. V was clipped by 6 bases and J by 10 bases; unmatched bases: 12. The CDR3 loop spans 14 amino acids.

In this sample, this clonotype turned up a few times. The chain couples TRBV6-2 or TRBV6-3 to TRBJ2-7; no clear D gene. This CDR3 is 11 amino acids long. V was pared by 6 bases and J by 6 bases, with 9 bases between. From germline, CDR1 is MNHEY and CDR2 SVGEGT. CDR3 amino acids: CASRTFFEQYF. The CDR3 DNA reads as TGTGCCAGCAGGACCTTCTTCGAGCAGTACTTC.